The 27 T cell receptor beta chains given below trace back to one sample, sequenced in a study of CD4 T cells in relation to SARS-CoV-2 and coronaviruses (dated by TCRdb to about 2021). These receptors are not linked to any known antigen. CD4+ T cells from unexposed donors were collected before the COVID-19 pandemic (2011-2018). After around ten days of culture, CD4+ T cells were isolated with the EasySep CD4+ T cell isolation kit. The receptor library was made with the immunoSEQ multiplex PCR assay. In TCRdb, the immuneACCESS table is reduced to in-frame sequences with V and J assigned. These tables do not hold every clone; where another copy was compared, an unresolved V gene accounts for under half, and the others remain unexplained. This sample comprises 20,000 to 25,000 clones, 70% to 80% of them detected only once. The top ten clones comprise 9.5% to 15% of the sample. The material sequenced was CD4+ T cells from PBMCs, cultured in vitro. The source of these receptors is a human donor in good health.

The chain recombines TRBV7-8 with TRBJ2-1, with 9 nucleotides matching TRBD2. The CDR3 spans 15 residues. The germline gives CDR1 SGHVS, CDR2 FQNEAQ. V lost 5 bases, J lost 4 bases, and 6 bases stayed unmatched. In DNA, the CDR3 is TGTGCCAGCAGCCAACTAGCGGGCCCATACAATGAGCAGTTCTTC. As protein: CASSQLAGPYNEQFF.

This sequence joins TRBV30 and TRBJ1-1; D not certain. The germline V gene has CDR1 GTSNPN and CDR2 SVGIG (reference sequence). The CDR3 contains 12 residues. Between the trimmed V and J ends, which lost 1 base and 0 bases, there was a span of 3 bases. The CDR3 here is CAWSGMNTEAFF. In DNA form, the CDR3 reads TGTGCCTGGAGTGGGATGAACACTGAAGCTTTCTTT.

The V call is TRBV27, the J call TRBJ2-2, with no clear D. The V gene's germline CDR1 is MNHEY and CDR2 SMNVEV (reference sequence). The CDR3 consists of 15 residues. Between the trimmed V and J ends, which lost 6 bases and 2 bases, there was a span of 13 bases. The CDR3 sequence: CASSRVERNTGELFF. CDR3 coding DNA: TGTGCCAGCAGCCGTGTGGAGAGAAACACCGGGGAGCTGTTTTTT.

The rearrangement joins TRBV11-2 to TRBJ1-2; the match to TRBD1 covers 8 bases. The germline V gene encodes CDR1 SGHAT and CDR2 FQNNGV. Trimming at V came to 5 bases and at J to 8 bases, leaving 13 bases not matched to a gene. This CDR3 spans 15 amino acids. The CDR3 nucleotides read TGTGCCAGCAGCCCCGAACCGGACAGGGTTGGGGGCTACACCTTC. It encodes CASSPEPDRVGGYTF.

The chain uses TRBV3-1 (or the pseudogene TRBV3-2) and TRBJ2-1, with 7 positions matching TRBD2. Germline trimming cut 4 bases from V and 2 bases from J; bases unmatched to any gene: 11. Germline loops: CDR1 LGHDT, CDR2 YNNKEL (reference sequence). CDR3 size: 17 residues. For the CDR3, the DNA is TGTGCCAGCAGCCCGATTTATGCTAGCGGTGCCTACAATGAGCAGTTCTTC. This encodes CASSPIYASGAYNEQFF.

This clone ranks as medium-sized (0.01 to 0.1%). This chain connects TRBV10-1 to TRBJ2-5; TRBD1 aligns across 9 bases. V gave up 6 bases and J gave up 4 bases; unmatched junction bases: 12. The CDR3 sequence is 16 residues long. Germline V gene lookup returns CDR1 WNHNN and CDR2 SYGVQD (reference sequence). For the CDR3, the DNA is TGCGCCAGCAGGACCGGGACAGGGATAGTGGTAGAGACCCAGTACTTC. It is translated as CASRTGTGIVVETQYF.

CDR3 DNA sequence: TGTGCCAGCAGTTACTCTGCCGATTTTTATGGCTACACCTTC. It translates to CASSYSADFYGYTF. V gene TRBV6-5 combines with J gene TRBJ1-2, with D unclear. Trimming took 0 bases from V and 5 from J, leaving 10 bases between them. This CDR3 comprises 14 residues. CDR1 and CDR2 (germline): MNHEY, SVGAGI.

This clone has just a few counts. The chain recombines TRBV19 with TRBJ2-1; tentatively, D is TRBD2 (6 bases). This CDR3 region has 13 residues. Trimming took 5 bases from V and 4 from J, leaving 9 bases between them. Looked up from germline, CDR1 is LNHDA and CDR2 is SQIVND (reference sequence). In nucleotides, the CDR3 is TGTGCCAGTAGTGTAGCGGAGTACAATGAGCAGTTCTTC. Residues: CASSVAEYNEQFF.

V and J are TRBV10-3 and TRBJ1-4, with a weak D call TRBD1 (5 bases). Trimming stripped 6 bases from V and 12 bases from J, with 11 bases between. The CDR3 loop spans 11 amino acids. CDR1 and CDR2 (germline): ENHRY, SYGVKD. The CDR3 reads CAIRGTGELFF. DNA for the CDR3: TGTGCCATCAGGGGGACGGGAGAACTGTTTTTT.

CDR3 bases: TGTGCCATCAGCGGAAGTGCAATGAACACTGAAGCTTTCTTT. Translating gives CAISGSAMNTEAFF. V and J are TRBV10-3 and TRBJ1-1; no reliable D call. The CDR3 runs 14 residues. V lost 6 bases and J lost 0, with 11 bases in between. Germline V lookup: CDR1 ENHRY, CDR2 SYGVKD.

This sequence joins TRBV7-8 and TRBJ2-1, with 10 nucleotides matching TRBD2. The J segment lost 10 bases and the V segment lost 1 base, leaving 10 bases of the junction unmatched. Germline V lookup: CDR1 SGHVS, CDR2 FQNEAQ. The CDR3 consists of 16 residues. The CDR3 nucleotides read TGTGCCAGCAGCTTAGTTGGGTTAGCGGGAGGAGGAGAGCAGTTCTTC. It codes for CASSLVGLAGGGEQFF.

The J gene is TRBJ2-6, the V gene TRBV12-1; TRBD2, the table's D call, was not compared with the DNA. TRBV12-1 is described as a pseudogene. The CDR3 spans 19 residues. The CDR3 DNA reads TGTGCCAGCAGCTCCCGCCGGGGGACCGATAGCTCTGGGGCCAACGTCCTGACTTTC. It is translated as CASSSRRGTDSSGANVLTF.

The V call is TRBV19, the J call TRBJ2-3; the D gene is possibly TRBD2 (6 bases). Germline V gene sequence: CDR1 LNHDA, CDR2 SQIVND (reference sequence). The CDR3 consists of 14 residues. The V gene lost 9 bases and the J gene lost 0 bases, with 13 bases spanning the gap. Here the CDR3 reads CASRLDLSTDTQYF. CDR3 bases: TGTGCCAGCCGACTAGACCTGAGCACAGATACGCAGTATTTT.

The chain joins TRBV5-4 to TRBJ1-2, with TRBD1 identical over 9 bases. This CDR3 is 16 amino acids long. V trimming: 0 bases; J trimming: 2 bases; junction bases outside the gene matches: 5. The germline gives CDR1 SGHNT, CDR2 YYREEE (reference sequence). In nucleotides, the CDR3 is TGTGCCAGCAGCTTGGACAGGGGGCCCGTAAACTATGGCTACACCTTC. Its translation is CASSLDRGPVNYGYTF.

There are a few counts of this clone. The J gene is TRBJ2-1, the V gene TRBV24-1, with TRBD1 identical over 11 bases. J was trimmed by 6 bases and V by 9 bases; bases with no gene match: 6. The germline V gene has CDR1 KGHDR and CDR2 SFDVKD. The CDR3 runs to 14 residues. The CDR3 sequence is CATSGDRGSNEQFF. The CDR3 nucleotides are TGTGCCACCTCGGGGGACAGGGGGTCCAATGAGCAGTTCTTC.

J is TRBJ1-1 and V is TRBV28; TRBD1 is a possible D gene (5 bases). V was cut by 2 bases and J by 3 bases, with 10 bases left in between. The CDR3 totals 14 residues. Germline V gene sequence: CDR1 MDHEN, CDR2 SYDVKM. The CDR3 sequence: CASSLRRGYTEAFF. CDR3 coding DNA: TGTGCCAGCAGTTTAAGGCGGGGGTACACTGAAGCTTTCTTT.

This chain uses TRBV12-3 or TRBV12-4 with TRBJ2-2, with TRBD2 as a possible D gene (5 bases). There are 13 residues in the CDR3. Trimming took 4 bases from V and 7 from J, leaving 10 bases between them. The CDR3 DNA sequence: TGTGCCAGCAGTTCCGACTACGACGGGGAGCTGTTTTTT. Protein product: CASSSDYDGELFF.

The chain recombines TRBV24-1 with TRBJ1-5, with D uncertain. The CDR3 loop spans 12 amino acids. Trimming removed 0 bases from V and 9 bases from J, with 5 bases in between. Germline CDR1 reads KGHDR; CDR2 reads SFDVKD. The CDR3 DNA reads as TGTGCCACCAGTGATTTGCAAGGGCCCCAGCATTTT. This gives the protein CATSDLQGPQHF.

The count of this clone is one. This chain joins TRBV4-2 and TRBJ2-3, with a possible D match to TRBD1 (6 bases). The CDR3 is made up of 20 amino acids. V dropped 0 bases and J dropped 2 bases, with 24 bases sitting between them. The V gene's germline CDR1 is LGHNA and CDR2 YNFKEQ. Here the CDR3 reads CASSQDQGTWIELDTDTQYF. CDR3 nucleotides: TGTGCCAGCAGCCAAGATCAGGGGACCTGGATTGAGTTAGACACAGATACGCAGTATTTT.

The chain combines TRBV5-5 with TRBJ2-6; D not resolved. The germline CDR1 and CDR2 sequences are SGHKS and YYEKEE (reference sequence). Trimming removed 0 bases from V and 0 bases from J, with 4 bases in between. CDR3 length: 15 residues. DNA of the CDR3: TGTGCCAGCAGCTTGGACAACTCTGGGGCCAACGTCCTGACTTTC. It yields the protein CASSLDNSGANVLTF.

This clone was counted between two and nine times. The chain employs TRBV19 and TRBJ1-1; no clear D. V was shortened by 7 bases and J by 1 base, with 16 bases between the two germline ends. The CDR3 totals 15 residues. Germline V gene data show CDR1 as LNHDA and CDR2 as SQIVND (reference sequence). The CDR3 region is CASIPPSPGNTEAFF. The CDR3, as DNA: TGTGCCAGTATCCCGCCCTCTCCAGGGAACACTGAAGCTTTCTTT.

The chain recombines TRBV7-2 with TRBJ1-1; D remains ambiguous. V gave up 5 bases and J gave up 0 bases, with 7 bases separating them. From germline, CDR1 is SGHTA and CDR2 FQGNSA. The CDR3 has 13 residues. This chain's CDR3 is CASSLTLNTEAFF. The CDR3 coding sequence is TGTGCCAGCAGCCTGACACTGAACACTGAAGCTTTCTTT.

The genes are TRBV19 and TRBJ2-7; 7 bases are shared with TRBD1. Germline assignment: CDR1 LNHDA and CDR2 SQIVND (reference sequence). This CDR3 has 16 amino acids. V dropped 0 bases and J dropped 5; count of bases not matched to a gene: 10. The CDR3 DNA follows: TGTGCCAGTAGTATAGATGGGCCGGGACAGTCAAACGAGCAGTACTTC. This sequence encodes CASSIDGPGQSNEQYF.

This clone appeared a few times. This CDR3 is CASSISQRYSNQPQHF. In DNA form, the CDR3 reads TGTGCCAGTAGTATATCGCAGAGGTATAGCAATCAGCCCCAGCATTTT. The chain links TRBV19 to TRBJ1-5; the D is unclear. In germline, CDR1 is LNHDA, CDR2 SQIVND (reference sequence). V was trimmed by 2 bases and J by 0 bases, leaving 11 bases between them. The CDR3 has 16 amino acids.

This chain links TRBV14 with TRBJ2-7, with 9 bases identical to TRBD1. There are 15 residues in the CDR3. V trimming: 5 bases; J trimming: 5 bases; junction bases outside the gene matches: 10. Germline CDR1 and CDR2: SGHDN and FVKESK. The CDR3 coding sequence is TGTGCCAGCAGCAAGTGGGGGACAGGGATCAACGAGCAGTACTTC. Its protein is CASSKWGTGINEQYF.

A single count supports this clone. The genes are TRBV14 and TRBJ1-1, with D perhaps TRBD1 (6 bases). Trimming took 0 bases from V and 10 from J, leaving 15 bases between them. The CDR3 contains 14 residues. Per germline, CDR1 SGHDN and CDR2 FVKESK. In DNA form, the CDR3 reads TGTGCCAGCAGCCAAGAATGGGGGGCTTGGGGAGCTTTCTTT. Encoded protein: CASSQEWGAWGAFF.

The rearrangement links TRBV5-1 to TRBJ2-3, with a tentative D call TRBD2 (5 bases). V gave up 5 bases and J gave up 0 bases, with 22 bases separating them. The germline gives CDR1 SGHRS, CDR2 YFSETQ. This CDR3 is built from 18 residues. CDR3 coding DNA: TGCGCCAGCAGGCACCTCCCAGGCTCCGGGATTAGCACAGATACGCAGTATTTT. Translating it yields CASRHLPGSGISTDTQYF.